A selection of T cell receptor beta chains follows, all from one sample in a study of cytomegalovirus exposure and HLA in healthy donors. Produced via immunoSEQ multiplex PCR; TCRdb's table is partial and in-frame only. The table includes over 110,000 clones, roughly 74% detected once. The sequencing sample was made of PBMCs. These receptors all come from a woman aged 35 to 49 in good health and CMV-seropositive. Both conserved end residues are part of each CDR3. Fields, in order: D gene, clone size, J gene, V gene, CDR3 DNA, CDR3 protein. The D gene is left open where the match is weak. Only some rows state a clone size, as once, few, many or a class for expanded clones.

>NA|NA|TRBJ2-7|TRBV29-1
TGCAGCGTTGTGAGGGTTACAGCCGAGCAGTACTTC
CSVVRVTAEQYF
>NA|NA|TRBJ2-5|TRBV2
TGTGCCAGCAGTGAATACTTCTCCTTGGACTTC
CASSEYFSLDF
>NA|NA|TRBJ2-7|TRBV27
TGTGCCAGCAGTTTGGCAGGGCCCTACGAGCAGTACTTC
CASSLAGPYEQYF
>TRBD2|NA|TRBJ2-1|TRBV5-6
TGTGCCAGCAGTGTCGCTAGCGGGAGTATGTACAATGAGCAGTTCTTC
CASSVASGSMYNEQFF
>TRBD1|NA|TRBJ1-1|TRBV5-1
TGCGCCAGCAGCTTATACGGGGGACAGGGAGGCACTGAAGCTTTCTTT
CASSLYGGQGGTEAFF
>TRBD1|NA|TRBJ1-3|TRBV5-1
TGCGCCAGCAGCTTGGGGGGGACAGCCTCTTTTGGAAACACCATATATTTT
CASSLGGTASFGNTIYF
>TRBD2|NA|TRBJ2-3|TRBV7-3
TGTGCCAGCAGCTTAGCGGGAGGGCCCGAAGATACGCAGTATTTT
CASSLAGGPEDTQYF
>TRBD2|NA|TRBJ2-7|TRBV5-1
TGCGCCAGCAGCTTGGCGGGGGAGGGATACGAGCAGTACTTC
CASSLAGEGYEQYF
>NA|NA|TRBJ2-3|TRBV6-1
TGTGCCAGCAAGTTTGGGCCGTACACAGATACGCAGTATTTT
CASKFGPYTDTQYF
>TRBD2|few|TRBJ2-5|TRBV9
TGTGCCAGCAGCGTAGGTCTAGCGGGAGTAGGCGAGACCCAGTACTTC
CASSVGLAGVGETQYF
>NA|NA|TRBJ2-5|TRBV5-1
TGCGCCAGCAGCCCCGGGGCGGGGCTTGGTAAGGAGACCCAGTACTTC
CASSPGAGLGKETQYF
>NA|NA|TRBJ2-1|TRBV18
TGTGCCAGCTCCGTAGCGGTTATTAACTACAATGAGCAGTTCTTC
CASSVAVINYNEQFF
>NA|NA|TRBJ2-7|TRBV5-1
TGCGCCAGCAGCTTAAGTACAGGCAACTACGAGCAGTACTTC
CASSLSTGNYEQYF
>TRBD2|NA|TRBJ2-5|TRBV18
TGTGCCAGCTCACTAACCGGGACTAGCGGACAAGAGACCCAGTACTTC
CASSLTGTSGQETQYF
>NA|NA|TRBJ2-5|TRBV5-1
TGCGCCAGCAGCTTGCGGCTAGCAAGTCAAGAGACCCAGTACTTC
CASSLRLASQETQYF
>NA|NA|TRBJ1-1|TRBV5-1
TGCGCCAGCAGTCGAGACTTCACTGAAGCTTTCTTT
CASSRDFTEAFF
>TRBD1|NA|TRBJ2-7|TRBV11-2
TGTGCCAGCAGCCCCCGACAGGGGGCCTACGAGCAGTACTTC
CASSPRQGAYEQYF
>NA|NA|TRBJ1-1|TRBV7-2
TGTGCCAGCAGCTCCACCAAGCTAGGGAACACTGAAGCTTTCTTT
CASSSTKLGNTEAFF
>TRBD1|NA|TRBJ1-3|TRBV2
TGTGCCAGCGGACAGGGGATTGCTGGAAACACCATATATTTT
CASGQGIAGNTIYF
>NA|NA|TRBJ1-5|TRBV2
TGTGCCAGCTTGCTGGGTAGCCCCAATCAGCCCCAGCATTTT
CASLLGSPNQPQHF
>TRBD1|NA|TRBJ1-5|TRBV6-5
TGTGCCAGCAAGAAGACAGGGGGCGCCGATCAGCCCCAGCATTTT
CASKKTGGADQPQHF
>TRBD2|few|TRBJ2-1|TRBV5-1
TGCGCCAGCAGCCTGGAACTAGCGGACAAATACAATGAGCAGTTCTTC
CASSLELADKYNEQFF
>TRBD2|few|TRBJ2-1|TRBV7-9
TGTGCCAGCAGCGGCTTGGAGCGGGAGATGTTCTTC
CASSGLEREMFF
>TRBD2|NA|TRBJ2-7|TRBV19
TGTGCCAGTAGTCGTGGACTAGCGGGAGGGGACGAGCAGTACTTC
CASSRGLAGGDEQYF
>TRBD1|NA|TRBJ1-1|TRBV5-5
TGTGCCAGCAGCTTGGGGATCCAGGGGGCTATTTTGAACACTGAAGCTTTCTTT
CASSLGIQGAILNTEAFF
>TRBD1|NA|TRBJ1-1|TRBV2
TGTGCCAGCAGTTCACCCCGGACAGGAGGGTCCACTGAAGCTTTCTTT
CASSSPRTGGSTEAFF
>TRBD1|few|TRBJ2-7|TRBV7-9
TGTGCCAGCAGCCTGACAGGGGGCTACGAGCAGTACTTC
CASSLTGGYEQYF
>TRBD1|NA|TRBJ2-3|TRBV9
TGTGCCAGCGCGTACAGGGGAAGCACAGATACGCAGTATTTT
CASAYRGSTDTQYF
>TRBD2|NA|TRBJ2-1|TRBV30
TGTGCCTGGAACCCCCCGTCGACTAGCGGAAACAATGAGCAGTTCTTC
CAWNPPSTSGNNEQFF
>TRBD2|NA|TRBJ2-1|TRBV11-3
TGTGCCAGCAGCTGGCGGGAGGGCCCCTACAATGAGCAGTTCTTC
CASSWREGPYNEQFF
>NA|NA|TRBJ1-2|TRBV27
TGTGCCAGCAGAAGACAGGATCATGGCTACACCTTC
CASRRQDHGYTF
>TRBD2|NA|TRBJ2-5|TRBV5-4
TGTGCCAGTAGCCCAGCGGGAGGGGGGCAAGAGACCCAGTACTTC
CASSPAGGGQETQYF
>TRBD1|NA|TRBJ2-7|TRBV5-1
TGCGCCAGCCAAGGACAGGGGGACGAGCAGTACTTC
CASQGQGDEQYF
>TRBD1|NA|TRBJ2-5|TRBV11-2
TGTGCCAGCAGCTTTACCTCCGGACAGGGGTGGGAGACCCAGTACTTC
CASSFTSGQGWETQYF
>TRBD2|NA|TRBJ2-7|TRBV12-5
TGTGCTAGTGGGCACAGCCTAGCGGGCCCCTCCTACGAGCAGTACTTC
CASGHSLAGPSYEQYF
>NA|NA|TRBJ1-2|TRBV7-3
TGTGCCAGCAGCTTATACCCGGGACATCTCTACACCTTC
CASSLYPGHLYTF
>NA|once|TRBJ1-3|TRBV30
TGTGCCTGGAGTCGGGGGTTGAGCTCTGGAAACACCATATATTTT
CAWSRGLSSGNTIYF
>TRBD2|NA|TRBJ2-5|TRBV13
TGTGCCAGCAGCTTAGGCCCAGGACTAGCGGGAGTTGGGGAGACCCAGTACTTC
CASSLGPGLAGVGETQYF
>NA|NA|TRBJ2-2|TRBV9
TGTGCCAGCAGCTCCCTATCCGGGGAGCTGTTTTTT
CASSSLSGELFF
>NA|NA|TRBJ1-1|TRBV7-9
TGTTCCAGCAGCTTCGCACAGACGATCACTGAAGCTTTCTTT
CSSSFAQTITEAFF
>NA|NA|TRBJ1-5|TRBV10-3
TGTGCCATCAGTGAGGCGGGATTCAATCAGCCCCAGCATTTT
CAISEAGFNQPQHF
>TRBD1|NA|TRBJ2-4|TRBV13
TGTGCCAGCAGCCTCCGACAGGGAAGGGCCAAAAACATTCAGTACTTC
CASSLRQGRAKNIQYF
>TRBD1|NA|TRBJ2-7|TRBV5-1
TGCGCCAGCAGCTCAACAGGGGAGTCCTACGAGCAGTACTTC
CASSSTGESYEQYF
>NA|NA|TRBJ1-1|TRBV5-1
TGCGCCAGCAGCCCGGAGCCGAACACTGAAGCTTTCTTT
CASSPEPNTEAFF
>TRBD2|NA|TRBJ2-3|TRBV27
TGTGCCAGCAGTTTATACTCGACTAGCGGGAGCCTCACAGATACGCAGTATTTT
CASSLYSTSGSLTDTQYF
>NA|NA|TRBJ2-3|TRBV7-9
TGTGCCAGCATCGGAGTTCCAGATACGCAGTATTTT
CASIGVPDTQYF
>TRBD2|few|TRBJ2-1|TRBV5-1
TGCGCCAGCAGCGAGGGACTAGCGGGAAATGAGCAGTTCTTC
CASSEGLAGNEQFF
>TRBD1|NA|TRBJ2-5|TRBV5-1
TGCGCCAGCAGCGGCGGACAGGCTCAAGAGACCCAGTACTTC
CASSGGQAQETQYF
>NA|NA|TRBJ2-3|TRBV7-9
TGTGCCAGCAGCTACCGACAGACAGATACGCAGTATTTT
CASSYRQTDTQYF
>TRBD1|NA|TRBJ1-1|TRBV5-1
TGCGCCAGCAGCTTGCAGGCAGGGGGTACGGACACTGAAGCTTTCTTT
CASSLQAGGTDTEAFF
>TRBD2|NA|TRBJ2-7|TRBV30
TGTGCCTTGCGCGGACTAGCGGACTACGAGCAGTACTTC
CALRGLADYEQYF
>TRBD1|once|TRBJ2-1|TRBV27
TGTGCCAGCAGCGTCCCCGGGACAGGGGGCAATGAGCAGTTCTTC
CASSVPGTGGNEQFF
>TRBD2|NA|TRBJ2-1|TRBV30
TGTGCCTGCTCCGCGGGACTAGCGAATTACAATGAGCAGTTCTTC
CACSAGLANYNEQFF